The rows below give T cell receptor beta chains drawn from one sample of a study of blood T cell repertoires in COVID-19. Sequenced by immunoSEQ multiplex PCR; TCRdb stores in-frame clones only, minus some. In the table there are roughly 99,000 clones, around nine tenths of which are singletons. The source material was peripheral blood. The receptor set was obtained from a woman aged 25-40 years with acute or convalescent COVID-19. CDR3s include the opening cysteine and the closing phenylalanine or tryptophan. The D gene is left open where the match is weak. The size entry is marked missing in some rows and otherwise reads once, few, many or a size class.

CDR3 protein	CDR3 DNA	clone size	V gene	J gene	D gene
CASSSTGYEQYF	TGTGCCAGCAGCTCAACAGGGTACGAGCAGTACTTC	NA	TRBV11-2	TRBJ2-7	NA
CASRQQGGLYNSPLHF	TGTGCCAGCAGACAACAGGGTGGCCTCTATAATTCACCCCTCCACTTT	NA	TRBV7-2	TRBJ1-6	NA
CASSWRASGYEQYF	TGTGCCAGCAGTTGGCGGGCTAGCGGCTACGAGCAGTACTTC	NA	TRBV28	TRBJ2-7	TRBD2
CASSQLRQGRYEQYF	TGTGCCAGCAGCCAACTCCGACAGGGTCGATACGAGCAGTACTTC	NA	TRBV7-9	TRBJ2-7	TRBD1
CSVEDVGGSGNTIYF	TGCAGCGTTGAAGACGTAGGCGGCTCTGGAAACACCATATATTTT	NA	TRBV29-1	TRBJ1-3	NA
CASSRQGPSYEQYF	TGTGCCAGCAGCCGACAGGGACCCTCCTACGAGCAGTACTTC	NA	TRBV5-6	TRBJ2-7	TRBD1
CASSSDRGLETQYF	TGTGCCAGCAGCTCAGACAGGGGGCTAGAGACCCAGTACTTC	once	TRBV5-4	TRBJ2-5	TRBD1
CSAGTGLAFF	TGCAGTGCTGGGACAGGTTTGGCTTTCTTT	NA	TRBV20-1	TRBJ1-1	TRBD1
CASSVSGQGDEAFF	TGTGCCAGCAGCGTGTCGGGACAGGGAGATGAAGCTTTCTTT	NA	TRBV9	TRBJ1-1	TRBD1
CATSRGGVNTEAFF	TGTGCCACCAGCAGAGGAGGAGTGAACACTGAAGCTTTCTTT	once	TRBV15	TRBJ1-1	NA
CASNSGGTTDTQYF	TGTGCCAGTAATAGCGGGGGAACCACAGATACGCAGTATTTT	NA	TRBV6-5	TRBJ2-3	TRBD2
CASRLDGLNQETQYF	TGTGCAAGTCGCTTAGATGGGCTGAACCAAGAGACCCAGTACTTC	NA	TRBV12-2	TRBJ2-5	NA
CASSHGGQPQHF	TGTGCCAGCAGTCACGGAGGCCAGCCCCAGCATTTT	NA	TRBV11-2	TRBJ1-5	NA
CASSSGQGGAEAFF	TGTGCCAGTAGTAGCGGACAGGGAGGGGCTGAAGCTTTCTTT	once	TRBV19	TRBJ1-1	TRBD1
CASSQDPYADTQYF	TGTGCCAGCAGCCAAGATCCCTACGCAGATACGCAGTATTTT	NA	TRBV4-2	TRBJ2-3	NA
CASSLWAGVDTDTQYF	TGTGCCAGCAGTTTATGGGCAGGGGTCGATACAGATACGCAGTATTTT	NA	TRBV27	TRBJ2-3	NA
CAWSVLWRDGANTEAFF	TGTGCCTGGAGTGTACTTTGGAGGGACGGCGCGAACACTGAAGCTTTCTTT	NA	TRBV30	TRBJ1-1	NA
CASSPGTSGSYEQYF	TGTGCCAGCTCTCCCGGGACTAGCGGGAGTTACGAGCAGTACTTC	NA	TRBV18	TRBJ2-7	TRBD2
CASSIGATEAFF	TGTGCCAGTAGTATTGGGGCCACTGAAGCTTTCTTT	NA	TRBV19	TRBJ1-1	NA
CASSYSNFNEKLFF	TGTGCCAGCAGTTACTCTAACTTTAATGAAAAACTGTTTTTT	NA	TRBV6-5	TRBJ1-4	NA
CASSPGTLGNTIYF	TGTGCCAGCAGCCCAGGGACACTAGGAAACACCATATATTTT	NA	TRBV27	TRBJ1-3	NA
CASTVGRNYEQYF	TGTGCCAGCACCGTGGGCCGAAACTACGAGCAGTACTTC	once	TRBV5-8	TRBJ2-7	NA
CASSQGAGSGNTIYF	TGCGCCAGCAGCCAAGGAGCAGGGTCTGGAAACACCATATATTTT	once	TRBV4-3	TRBJ1-3	NA
CASSLLGDTQYF	TGTGCCAGCAGTTTACTAGGTGACACCCAGTACTTC	NA	TRBV28	TRBJ2-5	NA
CASSLARGVGTDTQYF	TGTGCCAGCAGCCTTGCGCGGGGCGTCGGCACAGATACGCAGTATTTT	NA	TRBV7-2	TRBJ2-3	NA
CASTRGGQDTQYF	TGTGCCAGCACGCGGGGGGGTCAGGATACGCAGTATTTT	few	TRBV3-1/TRBV3-2	TRBJ2-3	TRBD2
CASSLETGLGSPLHF	TGTGCCAGCAGCCTGGAAACAGGGTTGGGGTCACCCCTCCACTTT	NA	TRBV7-2	TRBJ1-6	NA
CASSFPTGELFF	TGTGCCAGCAGTTTCCCTACCGGGGAGCTGTTTTTT	NA	TRBV27	TRBJ2-2	NA
CASSQYRTNTEAFF	TGCGCCAGCAGCCAGTACAGGACGAACACTGAAGCTTTCTTT	NA	TRBV4-1	TRBJ1-1	NA
CASRDKNYEQYF	TGTGCCAGCAGGGACAAGAACTACGAGCAGTACTTC	NA	TRBV27	TRBJ2-7	NA
CASRTGGQRGGELFF	TGTGCCAGCCGTACGGGGGGCCAAAGGGGCGGGGAGCTGTTTTTT	few	TRBV6-5	TRBJ2-2	NA
CASRQLTLPYEQYF	TGCGCCAGCAGGCAGCTGACACTCCCCTACGAGCAGTACTTC	NA	TRBV23-1	TRBJ2-7	NA
CASSSGGLSNEKLFF	TGTGCCAGCAGTTCAGGGGGACTGTCTAATGAAAAACTGTTTTTT	NA	TRBV28	TRBJ1-4	TRBD1